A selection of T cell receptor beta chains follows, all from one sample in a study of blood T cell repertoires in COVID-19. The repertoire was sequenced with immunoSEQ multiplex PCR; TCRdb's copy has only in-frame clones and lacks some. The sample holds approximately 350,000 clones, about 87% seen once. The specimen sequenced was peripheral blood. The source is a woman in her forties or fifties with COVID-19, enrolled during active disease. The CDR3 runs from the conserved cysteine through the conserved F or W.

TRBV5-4,CASSSTSGSSYEQYF
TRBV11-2,CASSVPTSGPYNEQFF
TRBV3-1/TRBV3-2,CASSQATLGGYGYTF
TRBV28,CASNMEGANTEAFF
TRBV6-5,CATQIYRAGQGGYTF
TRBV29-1,CSVAETRYEQYF
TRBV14,CASSQGGSNFLYEQYF
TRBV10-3,CAISEPRGESYEQYF
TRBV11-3,CASHEALAGGNEQFF
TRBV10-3,CAISESDRVTQPQHF
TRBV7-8,CASSPGAFSYNEQFF
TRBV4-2,CASSQPRQGQGSYEQYF
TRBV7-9,CASSRGQETQYF
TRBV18,CASSPRTGSENTEAFF
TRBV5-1,CASARDTSNYGYTF
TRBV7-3,CASSPGQTYEQYF
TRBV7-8,CASTSSDRGLNYGYTF
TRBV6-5,CSTRDWTSTDTQYF
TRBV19,CATLPRGLVYTGELFF
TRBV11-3,CASSLGQVRQAQETQYF
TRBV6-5,CASSLQVSYEQYF
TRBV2,CASSPTTLTDTQYF
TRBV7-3,CASSLLDRRNTIYF
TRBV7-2,CASSFRTGKETQYF
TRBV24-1,CATSDLGLAGNNEQFF